Listed below are T cell receptor beta chains from one sample, sequenced in a study of T cell responses to AZD1222 COVID-19 vaccine. TCRdb's table, derived via immunoSEQ multiplex PCR, lists solely in-frame clones and lacks some. The table has some 170,000 clones, over 80% seen once. The source was peripheral blood, collected 28 days after the second dose of the MenACWY control vaccine. These receptor sequences come from an adult who received the MenACWY meningococcal vaccine as a control. Each CDR3 is given with its conserved first and last residue. The order of the fields is V gene, J gene, CDR3 protein.

V gene: TRBV6-1; J gene: TRBJ2-7; CDR3 protein: CASSPSSYEQYF
V gene: TRBV21-1; J gene: TRBJ1-3; CDR3 protein: CASLDPDTIYF
V gene: TRBV18; J gene: TRBJ1-1; CDR3 protein: CASSPDKNTEAFF
V gene: TRBV30; J gene: TRBJ1-3; CDR3 protein: CAWDTSGNTIYF
V gene: TRBV6-1; J gene: TRBJ1-5; CDR3 protein: CASSEAPQVNQPQHF
V gene: TRBV11-1; J gene: TRBJ1-2; CDR3 protein: CASSRGKGYTF
V gene: TRBV30; J gene: TRBJ1-4; CDR3 protein: CAWSVGGGLFF
V gene: TRBV4-3; J gene: TRBJ2-7; CDR3 protein: CASSQDSEGLPYEQYF
V gene: TRBV30; J gene: TRBJ1-5; CDR3 protein: CAWSDHLWQSNQPQHF
V gene: TRBV30; J gene: TRBJ2-5; CDR3 protein: CAWRRGETQYF
V gene: TRBV3-1/TRBV3-2; J gene: TRBJ2-1; CDR3 protein: CASSPLRASGSWNEQFF
V gene: TRBV28; J gene: TRBJ1-2; CDR3 protein: CASSLTANYGYTF
V gene: TRBV19; J gene: TRBJ1-1; CDR3 protein: CASKRGHQMNTEAFF
V gene: TRBV30; J gene: TRBJ1-1; CDR3 protein: CARRGMNTEAFF
V gene: TRBV5-4; J gene: TRBJ2-1; CDR3 protein: CASSLWSWGYNEQFF
V gene: TRBV7-9; J gene: TRBJ1-3; CDR3 protein: CASSFTGPGNTIYF
V gene: TRBV5-1; J gene: TRBJ2-4; CDR3 protein: CASSFGWTENIQYF
V gene: TRBV9; J gene: TRBJ1-5; CDR3 protein: CASSETGRGQPQHF
V gene: TRBV20-1; J gene: TRBJ2-3; CDR3 protein: CSASALGLAGSTDTQYF
V gene: TRBV28; J gene: TRBJ1-2; CDR3 protein: CASTVGGDLLYGYTF
V gene: TRBV18; J gene: TRBJ1-4; CDR3 protein: CASSPQDRGGEKLFF
V gene: TRBV28; J gene: TRBJ1-2; CDR3 protein: CASSLGPSYGYTF
V gene: TRBV28; J gene: TRBJ2-3; CDR3 protein: CASRSGSQNTDTQYF
V gene: TRBV7-9; J gene: TRBJ2-3; CDR3 protein: CASSSAGTDTQYF
V gene: TRBV7-8; J gene: TRBJ1-2; CDR3 protein: CASSLSYRWGQGAGGYTF
V gene: TRBV5-1; J gene: TRBJ1-6; CDR3 protein: CASSSSGDGGSPLHF
V gene: TRBV27; J gene: TRBJ2-1; CDR3 protein: CASSNFGGSYEVFVSNEQFF
V gene: TRBV29-1; J gene: TRBJ1-1; CDR3 protein: CSGGGVNTEAFF
V gene: TRBV28; J gene: TRBJ1-4; CDR3 protein: CASSPPTGGGEKLFF
V gene: TRBV4-1; J gene: TRBJ1-5; CDR3 protein: CASSQNHPRVSNQPQHF
V gene: TRBV12-5; J gene: TRBJ2-1; CDR3 protein: CASGLGTSGSFHNEQFF
V gene: TRBV10-3; J gene: TRBJ1-1; CDR3 protein: CAIRGPVGGAEAFF
V gene: TRBV29-1; J gene: TRBJ2-3; CDR3 protein: CSVEIGTPPDTQYF
V gene: TRBV15; J gene: TRBJ1-5; CDR3 protein: CATSREGDQPQHF
V gene: TRBV27; J gene: TRBJ2-5; CDR3 protein: CASRLQGEGETQYF
V gene: TRBV4-2; J gene: TRBJ2-1; CDR3 protein: CASSQDMSNLYNEQFF
V gene: TRBV6-5; J gene: TRBJ1-1; CDR3 protein: CASSRGRTEAFF
V gene: TRBV9; J gene: TRBJ2-7; CDR3 protein: CASSGPVEIISYEQYF
V gene: TRBV7-8; J gene: TRBJ2-5; CDR3 protein: CASSLNTARETQYF
V gene: TRBV18; J gene: TRBJ2-2; CDR3 protein: CASSPLDSLNTGELFF
V gene: TRBV12-3/TRBV12-4; J gene: TRBJ2-1; CDR3 protein: CASSFDYRDIKFF
V gene: TRBV15; J gene: TRBJ1-5; CDR3 protein: CATSSPNRGGNQPQHF
V gene: TRBV7-8; J gene: TRBJ2-5; CDR3 protein: CASSSRTSGIGETQYF
V gene: TRBV6-2/TRBV6-3; J gene: TRBJ1-1; CDR3 protein: CASSWGSITEAFF
V gene: TRBV29-1; J gene: TRBJ1-2; CDR3 protein: CSVEATGFIGYTF
V gene: TRBV28; J gene: TRBJ1-2; CDR3 protein: CASSSPTVGGYTF